Reported below is one TCR beta chain. The data were obtained in a study of T cell changes during pregnancy in multiple sclerosis. Trimming took 0 bases from V and 9 from J, leaving 8 bases between them. Germline lookup yields CDR1 SGHAT and CDR2 FQNNGV. CDR3 length: 13 amino acids. The protocol was immunoSEQ multiplex PCR, while the TCRdb copy is restricted to in-frame clones and leaves out a portion. In the table there are roughly 48,000 clones, around 94% of which are singletons. The source of this sequence is a female donor in good health, enrolled as a control in a pregnancy study. This sample comprised CD4+ T cells from peripheral blood mononuclear cells, obtained in the second trimester of pregnancy. V gene TRBV11-2 combines with J gene TRBJ2-2; D is perhaps TRBD2 (6 bases). Written as DNA, the CDR3 is TGTGCCAGCAGCTTAGAGCGGGGTCGGGAGCTGTTTTTT. Protein product: CASSLERGRELFF.